The rows below give T cell receptor beta chains drawn from one sample of a study of T cell changes during pregnancy in multiple sclerosis. The assay was immunoSEQ multiplex PCR, and TCRdb's table has in-frame clones only and misses some. Of 99,000 or so clones detected, 90% to 95% appear once; the ten largest clones hold almost 1%. This material consisted of peripheral blood, taken after pregnancy. All receptors derive from a female donor with multiple sclerosis, enrolled in a pregnancy study. Both conserved end residues are part of each CDR3. Fields, in order: D gene, clone size, J gene, V gene, CDR3 DNA, CDR3 protein. A D gene is named only where the DNA matches it firmly. Size is omitted from some rows. Given values are once, few, many or a class for expanded clones.

D: -; size: -; J: TRBJ2-7; V: TRBV10-3; DNA: TGTGCCATCAGTGAAAAGTGGGACACCTACGAGCAGTACTTC; CDR3: CAISEKWDTYEQYF
D: -; size: -; J: TRBJ1-2; V: TRBV28; DNA: TGTGCCAGCAGCCTACAGGTTGGCTATGGCTACACCTTC; CDR3: CASSLQVGYGYTF
D: TRBD2; size: -; J: TRBJ2-1; V: TRBV30; DNA: TGTGCCTGGGCGGGACTAGTCGGGATCAATGAGCAGTTCTTC; CDR3: CAWAGLVGINEQFF
D: TRBD1; size: -; J: TRBJ1-5; V: TRBV28; DNA: TGTGCCAGCAGTTACCGACAGGGTTGGAAGGATCAGCCCCAGCATTTT; CDR3: CASSYRQGWKDQPQHF
D: -; size: once; J: TRBJ2-7; V: TRBV29-1; DNA: TGCAGCGTTGGGGACGGGGGTCCCTACGAGCAGTACTTC; CDR3: CSVGDGGPYEQYF
D: TRBD1; size: -; J: TRBJ1-2; V: TRBV19; DNA: TGTGCCAGTACCTCGAAAACGGGACAGGGGCGGAACTATGGCTACACCTTC; CDR3: CASTSKTGQGRNYGYTF
D: -; size: -; J: TRBJ2-2; V: TRBV12-5; DNA: TGTGCTAGTGGTGCGGACACCGGGGAGCTGTTTTTT; CDR3: CASGADTGELFF
D: TRBD1; size: -; J: TRBJ1-1; V: TRBV6-1; DNA: TGTGCCAGCAGGGACAGGGCCTTCACTGAAGCTTTCTTT; CDR3: CASRDRAFTEAFF
D: -; size: -; J: TRBJ2-1; V: TRBV27; DNA: TGTGCCAGCAGTTTGGGTAACAGGATCTACAATGAGCAGTTCTTC; CDR3: CASSLGNRIYNEQFF
D: -; size: -; J: TRBJ2-2; V: TRBV7-6; DNA: TGTGCCAGCACCGAGCGGACAGCGAACACCGGGGAGCTGTTTTTT; CDR3: CASTERTANTGELFF
D: TRBD1; size: -; J: TRBJ1-4; V: TRBV7-9; DNA: TGTGCCAGCAGTCCAAAAGGACAGGGTTCGTTCGAAAAACTGTTTTTT; CDR3: CASSPKGQGSFEKLFF
D: TRBD1; size: -; J: TRBJ1-2; V: TRBV4-1; DNA: TGCGCCAGCAGCTCACCGGGACAGGAGTATGGCTACACCTTC; CDR3: CASSSPGQEYGYTF
D: TRBD1; size: -; J: TRBJ2-1; V: TRBV5-1; DNA: TGCGCCAGCAGCTTACCGACAGGGCAAGACTACTATGAGCAGTTCTTC; CDR3: CASSLPTGQDYYEQFF
D: -; size: -; J: TRBJ1-2; V: TRBV11-3; DNA: TGTGCCAGCAGCTTAGAGCCGGTGTTTTGTGGCTACACCTTC; CDR3: CASSLEPVFCGYTF
D: -; size: -; J: TRBJ1-1; V: TRBV5-1; DNA: TGCGCCAGCAGCTTGGGGACAGAGCCGAACACTGAAGCTTTCTTT; CDR3: CASSLGTEPNTEAFF
D: -; size: -; J: TRBJ2-1; V: TRBV6-1; DNA: TGTGCCAGCAGTCTCAATGAGCAGTTCTTC; CDR3: CASSLNEQFF
D: -; size: once; J: TRBJ1-5; V: TRBV7-9; DNA: TGTGCCAGCAGCGTTTCAAATCAGCCCCAGCATTTT; CDR3: CASSVSNQPQHF
D: -; size: few; J: TRBJ2-1; V: TRBV9; DNA: TGTGCCAGCAGCGTAGGGCCCTCCCCCTACAATGAGCAGTTCTTC; CDR3: CASSVGPSPYNEQFF
D: TRBD2; size: -; J: TRBJ2-1; V: TRBV11-2; DNA: TGTGCCAGCAGCTCCCCCGGGACTAGACACGCAGGGCAGTTCTTC; CDR3: CASSSPGTRHAGQFF
D: -; size: -; J: TRBJ1-1; V: TRBV27; DNA: TGTGCCAGCAGTTTATGGGGCATGACTGAAGCTTTCTTT; CDR3: CASSLWGMTEAFF
D: TRBD1; size: -; J: TRBJ1-2; V: TRBV28; DNA: TGTGCCAGCAGCACTAACAGGGGGCGCTTGGATGGCTACACCTTC; CDR3: CASSTNRGRLDGYTF
D: TRBD1; size: -; J: TRBJ2-7; V: TRBV25-1; DNA: TGTGCCAGCACCCATGACAGGGAAGGATACGAGCAGTACTTC; CDR3: CASTHDREGYEQYF
D: -; size: -; J: TRBJ1-3; V: TRBV11-2; DNA: TGTGCCAGCCGCGGCGATGCTGGAAACACCATATATTTT; CDR3: CASRGDAGNTIYF
D: -; size: -; J: TRBJ2-7; V: TRBV21-1; DNA: TGTGCCAGCAGCAAAGCCCAGACAGGGCCCGAGCAGTACTTC; CDR3: CASSKAQTGPEQYF
D: -; size: -; J: TRBJ2-2; V: TRBV5-1; DNA: TGCGCCAGCAGCTTTGGGGAGGTCGGGGAGCTGTTTTTT; CDR3: CASSFGEVGELFF
D: -; size: -; J: TRBJ2-1; V: TRBV27; DNA: TGTGCCAGCGGGCCAGGCGCAAGCTCCTACAATGAGCAGTTCTTC; CDR3: CASGPGASSYNEQFF
D: -; size: once; J: TRBJ1-5; V: TRBV27; DNA: TGTGCCAGCAGCCCAGGGGAAATGAAAACGCCCCAGCATTTT; CDR3: CASSPGEMKTPQHF
D: -; size: -; J: TRBJ1-1; V: TRBV11-2; DNA: TGTGCCAGCACCCCGATCGGACACTGGAACACTGAAGCTTTCTTT; CDR3: CASTPIGHWNTEAFF
D: -; size: few; J: TRBJ1-1; V: TRBV5-1; DNA: TGCGCCAGCAGGTCCCTTGAAGTCGGGGCTGAAGCTTTCTTT; CDR3: CASRSLEVGAEAFF
D: TRBD1; size: -; J: TRBJ1-1; V: TRBV5-4; DNA: TGTGCCAGCAGCTTTATGGACAGGGAGGACACTGAAGCTTTCTTT; CDR3: CASSFMDREDTEAFF
D: TRBD2; size: -; J: TRBJ2-7; V: TRBV27; DNA: TGTGCCAGCAGGGGGACTAGCGGGAGGGCGGGGCAGTACTTC; CDR3: CASRGTSGRAGQYF
D: TRBD1; size: -; J: TRBJ2-7; V: TRBV2; DNA: TGTGCCAGCAGTCTAGGACAGGCCCGTTCCTACGAGCAGTACTTC; CDR3: CASSLGQARSYEQYF
D: TRBD1; size: -; J: TRBJ1-2; V: TRBV29-1; DNA: TGCAGCGCACAGGGGGACTATGGCTACACCTTC; CDR3: CSAQGDYGYTF
D: TRBD1; size: -; J: TRBJ2-7; V: TRBV27; DNA: TGTGCCAGCAGTCTGACCGGACAGGGGAGATTCTACGAGCAGTACTTC; CDR3: CASSLTGQGRFYEQYF
D: -; size: -; J: TRBJ1-5; V: TRBV6-1; DNA: TGTGCCAGCAGTAGTACATTCGATCAGCCCCAGCATTTT; CDR3: CASSSTFDQPQHF
D: -; size: few; J: TRBJ1-1; V: TRBV2; DNA: TGTGCCAGCAATTCTCGAGGGAACACTGAAGCTTTCTTT; CDR3: CASNSRGNTEAFF
D: -; size: -; J: TRBJ1-1; V: TRBV30; DNA: TGTGCCTGGAGCAAGTGGGGGGGGCTGGAGACTGAAGCTTTCTTT; CDR3: CAWSKWGGLETEAFF
D: -; size: -; J: TRBJ2-7; V: TRBV7-8; DNA: TGTGCCAGCAGCGACAGGAGCAGGGGCTACGAGCAGTACTTC; CDR3: CASSDRSRGYEQYF
D: -; size: -; J: TRBJ2-7; V: TRBV6-1; DNA: TGTGCCAGCAGGGCCATCGGGGTCGGCTACGAGCAGTACTTC; CDR3: CASRAIGVGYEQYF
D: -; size: -; J: TRBJ2-1; V: TRBV5-1; DNA: TGCGCCAGCAGCTCCTGGGGGGATGAGCAGTTCTTC; CDR3: CASSSWGDEQFF
D: -; size: -; J: TRBJ2-3; V: TRBV7-8; DNA: TGTGCCAGCAGCTTATTGGGACTTAGCACAGATACGCAGTATTTT; CDR3: CASSLLGLSTDTQYF
D: TRBD1; size: -; J: TRBJ2-7; V: TRBV29-1; DNA: TGCAGCGTTGAAACCGGGACAGGGGTCTACGAGCAGTACTTC; CDR3: CSVETGTGVYEQYF
D: -; size: -; J: TRBJ1-1; V: TRBV7-6; DNA: TGTGCCAGCAGCGTCAAACAGGGCACTGAAGCTTTCTTT; CDR3: CASSVKQGTEAFF
D: TRBD1; size: -; J: TRBJ2-1; V: TRBV5-6; DNA: TGTGCCAGCAGCTGGACAGGGCGAACTGAGCAGTTCTTC; CDR3: CASSWTGRTEQFF
D: -; size: -; J: TRBJ2-3; V: TRBV2; DNA: TGTGCCAGCAGCCCAACGGAGACCTCAGATACGCAGTATTTT; CDR3: CASSPTETSDTQYF
D: TRBD1; size: -; J: TRBJ2-7; V: TRBV6-1; DNA: TGTGCCAGCAGTGGGGACCGGGACAGGGGTTCCCACGAGCAGTACTTC; CDR3: CASSGDRDRGSHEQYF
D: TRBD2; size: -; J: TRBJ2-5; V: TRBV11-2; DNA: TGTGCCAGCAGCTACACACGGGGGGGGGAGACCCAGTACTTC; CDR3: CASSYTRGGETQYF
D: -; size: -; J: TRBJ1-2; V: TRBV30; DNA: TGTGCCTGGACCGACAACCACTATGGCTACACCTTC; CDR3: CAWTDNHYGYTF
D: -; size: -; J: TRBJ2-7; V: TRBV30; DNA: TGTGCGTTCGTTCTAGCGTACTCCTACGAGCAGTACTTC; CDR3: CAFVLAYSYEQYF
D: -; size: few; J: TRBJ1-1; V: TRBV25-1; DNA: TGTGCCAGCAGTTCAGGGCATAACACTGAAGCTTTCTTT; CDR3: CASSSGHNTEAFF
D: -; size: -; J: TRBJ1-1; V: TRBV13; DNA: TGTGCCAGCAGCTTAGTGGGCATTTCGGGGGTAGCTTTCTTT; CDR3: CASSLVGISGVAFF
D: TRBD1; size: -; J: TRBJ2-7; V: TRBV4-1; DNA: TGCGCCAGCAGCCAAGAGAGGGGGACGCTTTCCGGGACAGGGAAAAGTTACGAGCAGTACTTC; CDR3: CASSQERGTLSGTGKSYEQYF
D: -; size: -; J: TRBJ2-5; V: TRBV30; DNA: TGTGCCTGGAGAAGCAGGGGCCAAGAGACCCAGTACTTC; CDR3: CAWRSRGQETQYF
D: -; size: once; J: TRBJ2-1; V: TRBV30; DNA: TGTGCCTGGTTGACAGTACCCAATGAGCAGTTCTTC; CDR3: CAWLTVPNEQFF
D: -; size: -; J: TRBJ1-1; V: TRBV19; DNA: TGTGCCAGTAGAGCGAGCTGGAACACTGAAGCTTTCTTT; CDR3: CASRASWNTEAFF
D: -; size: -; J: TRBJ1-2; V: TRBV9; DNA: TGTGCCAGCAGCGTAGATAGGGCGGGCGGATTCTATGGCTACACCTTC; CDR3: CASSVDRAGGFYGYTF